This T cell receptor beta chain is drawn from a study of blood T cell repertoires in COVID-19. At the level of the study: In each case, the material was cDNA or gDNA derived from T cells, B-cell-depleted T cells, or PBMCs.

V was trimmed by 5 bases and J by 3 bases, leaving 17 bases between them. The CDR3 is 16 residues long. Germline V gene sequence: CDR1 SGHVS, CDR2 FQNEAQ. Sequencing was performed with immunoSEQ multiplex PCR; in TCRdb, only in-frame clones are kept and a portion is missing. The table includes approximately 240,000 clones, approximately 86% detected once. The age range of participants was about 18 to 90 years, with residence in around 22 US areas. Participant-given clinical history determined each cohort assignment. Sequencing was carried out using PBMCs or T cells enriched from blood (not recorded which). This TCR derives from a woman aged 25 to 45 with acute COVID-19. This chain uses TRBV7-8 with TRBJ1-3; tentatively, D is TRBD1 (6 bases). The CDR3 nucleotides are TGTGCCAGCAGCCTTGAAAGGGGGGGGGTTGGAAACACCATATATTTT. It yields the protein CASSLERGGVGNTIYF.